The 24 T cell receptor beta chains below were found in one sample sequenced in a study of T cells in Graves' hyperthyroidism and ophthalmopathy. TCR beta CDR3 regions were amplified from RNA. The HTBI primer set was used in a first-round RT-PCR of the TCR CDR3. From the multiplex PCR reads, TCRdb called clonotypes with MiXCR, one entry per CDR3 protein. The sample consists of hundreds of thousands of distinct CDR3 sequences, approximately 14% of them appearing once. Sequenced material: blood. Receptor source: a woman aged 18-30 years with Graves' hyperthyroidism.

In its sample, this clonotype was seen many times. V gene TRBV12-3 or TRBV12-4 combines with J gene TRBJ2-3, with a weak D call TRBD1 (6 bases). The V and J ends lost 7 bases and 3 bases respectively, with 14 bases between them. This CDR3 contains 14 residues. In DNA, the CDR3 is TGTGCCAGCAATCCAGGGGAGCGAACAGATACGCAGTATTTT. Translating it yields CASNPGERTDTQYF.

This clonotype was recorded many times. The rearrangement uses TRBV5-1 and TRBJ2-1, with D possibly being TRBD1 or TRBD2 (5 bases each). The CDR3 contains 15 residues. Germline V CDR1 and CDR2: SGHRS, YFSETQ. The ends were cut back, 6 bases at V and 7 bases at J, with 20 bases in the middle. CDR3 protein: CASNPLAGSGNEQFF. CDR3 nucleotides: TGCGCCAGCAACCCGCTGGCAGGGTCGGGAAATGAGCAGTTCTTC.

This clonotype was counted many times. This chain uses TRBV11-2 with TRBJ2-2; TRBD1 might be the D (5 bases). Germline V gene data show CDR1 as SGHAT and CDR2 as FQNNGV. The CDR3 is 18 residues long. V was clipped by 1 base and J by 2 bases, with 17 bases between them. The CDR3 sequence: CASSLVRWGGLNTGELFF. Here the CDR3 DNA reads TGTGCCAGCAGCTTAGTACGTTGGGGCGGATTAAACACCGGGGAGCTGTTTTTT.

This clonotype occurred a few times. The chain employs TRBV19 and TRBJ2-5; D not certain. Germline-derived CDR1 and CDR2 are LNHDA and SQIVND (reference sequence). V was pared by 1 base and J by 1 base, with 16 bases between. The CDR3 has 17 amino acids. For the CDR3, the DNA is TGTGCCAGTAGTATAGGGCTTGCCCCGGACGGCCAAGAGACCCAGTACTTC. It encodes CASSIGLAPDGQETQYF. Looking up the rest from reference TRBV19 and TRBJ2-5 gives the full variable domain: DGGITQSPKYLFRKEGQNVTLSCEQNLNHDAMYWYRQDPGQGLRLIYYSQIVNDFQKGDIAEGYSVSREKKESFPLTVTSAQKNPTAFYLCASSIGLAPDGQETQYFGPGTRLLVL.

This clonotype has ten or more counts. The chain joins TRBV2 to TRBJ2-7; D unresolved. Trimming cost V 7 bases and J 2 bases, with 15 bases left between them. The CDR3 runs 14 residues. Germline V gene data show CDR1 as SNHLY and CDR2 as FYNNEI. As DNA, the CDR3 is TGTGCCAGCATAGCTGAGCGCGGCCCCTACGAGCAGTACTTC. As protein: CASIAERGPYEQYF.

This clonotype showed up just a few times. It may be a read error: a sequence one base away is much more abundant. The V call is TRBV30, the J call TRBJ2-3, with 9 bases matching TRBD1. J gave up 3 bases and V 4 bases, and 5 bases lay outside the gene matches. The CDR3 is 14 residues long. CDR1 and CDR2 from the germline V gene are GTSNPN and SVGIG (reference sequence). CDR3 nucleotide sequence: TGTGCCTGGACGGGACAGGGCTTTACAGATACGCAGTATTTT. Encoded protein: CAWTGQGFTDTQYF. Drawing the rest from reference TRBV30 and TRBJ2-3, the complete variable domain is SQTIHQWPATLVQPVGSPLSLECTVEGTSNPNLYWYRQAAGRGLQLLFYSVGIGQISSEVPQNLSASRPQDRQFILSSKKLLLSDSGFYLCAWTGQGFTDTQYFGPGTRLTVL.

This clonotype was observed many times. The V and J genes are TRBV5-8 and TRBJ1-4; 7 nucleotides align to TRBD1. The J segment lost 8 bases and the V segment lost 5 bases, leaving 9 bases of the junction unmatched. This CDR3 contains 14 residues. Germline loops: CDR1 SGHTS, CDR2 YDEGEE. The CDR3 nucleotides are TGTGCCAGCAGACCAACAGGGGATGGAGAAAAACTGTTTTTT. It encodes CASRPTGDGEKLFF.

At least ten counts were recorded for this clonotype. The V gene is TRBV18, the J gene TRBJ1-4; 8 positions agree with TRBD1. V was pared by 8 bases and J by 8 bases, with 10 bases of the junction left unmatched. Germline values: CDR1 KGHSH, CDR2 LQKENI. The CDR3 consists of 14 residues. CDR3 loop: CASSPGTGNEKLFF. The CDR3 region has the DNA TGTGCCAGCAGTCCCGGGACAGGCAACGAAAAACTGTTTTTT.

This rearrangement joins TRBV7-3 to TRBJ2-4; 7 nucleotides match TRBD2. Trimming took 5 bases from V and 6 from J; bases not matched to a gene: 4. This CDR3 region has 13 residues. The germline gives CDR1 SGHTA, CDR2 FQGTGA. This CDR3 is CASSQREGNIQYF. The DNA for the CDR3 is TGTGCCAGCAGCCAGAGGGAGGGAAACATTCAGTACTTC.

As concerns this clonotype: A much more abundant neighbour one base away suggests this may be a read error. V is TRBV2 and J is TRBJ2-1, with TRBD2 identical over 9 bases. Germline V gene sequence: CDR1 SNHLY, CDR2 FYNNEI. The CDR3 runs 15 residues. The CDR3, as DNA: TGTGCCAGCAGTGGGGCTAGCGGGGTTTACAATGGGCAGTTCTTC. Translated, it gives CASSGASGVYNGQFF.

A remark on this clonotype: One end of the junction is discordant with germline, which a read error may explain. The genes are TRBV19 and TRBJ2-1, with D perhaps being TRBD1 or TRBD2 (6 bases each). CDR1 LNHDA and CDR2 SQIVND come from the germline V gene (reference sequence). This CDR3 region has 14 residues. CDR3 bases: TGCGCCAGCAGCCACCCCTCGGGGGCCGCCGAGCAGTTCTTC. Its translation: CASSHPSGAAEQFF.

This chain connects TRBV2 to TRBJ2-1; 10 bases are a match to TRBD1. The CDR3 is made up of 18 amino acids. Germline V gene lookup returns CDR1 SNHLY and CDR2 FYNNEI. V trimming: 6 bases; J trimming: 0 bases; junction bases outside the gene matches: 11. The CDR3 DNA reads TGTGCCAGCAGGGGGGACAGGGGCTACGTAAGCTCCTACAATGAGCAGTTCTTC. Amino acids: CASRGDRGYVSSYNEQFF.

This clonotype showed up just a few times. The chain combines TRBV7-9 with TRBJ2-1; 13 positions agree with TRBD2. Unmatched junction bases numbered 8, after V lost 4 bases and J lost 8 bases. Germline lookup yields CDR1 SEHNR and CDR2 FQNEAQ (reference sequence). The CDR3 spans 16 residues. CDR3 bases: TGTGCCAGCAGCTCATCCGGGACTAGCGGGATAGATGAGCAGTTCTTC. Its protein is CASSSSGTSGIDEQFF.

This clonotype was detected many times. The V gene is TRBV4-1, the J gene TRBJ2-7; perhaps TRBD2 as D (6 bases). Between the trimmed V and J ends, which lost 2 bases and 2 bases, there was a span of 10 bases. The CDR3 length is 14 residues. CDR1 MGHRA and CDR2 YSYEKL come from the germline V gene. The CDR3 region has the DNA TGCGCCAGCAGCCAACATGGCGGGACCTACGAGCAGTACTTC. Translated: CASSQHGGTYEQYF.

In this sample, this clonotype turned up many times. The chain is built from TRBV20-1 and TRBJ2-5; D is possibly TRBD1 (5 bases). V was pared by 2 bases and J by 4 bases, with 8 bases between. Germline values: CDR1 DFQATT, CDR2 SNEGSKA (reference sequence). This CDR3 has 12 amino acids. In DNA, the CDR3 is TGCAGTGCTAGACAGGGCCGAGAGACCCAGTACTTC. It codes for CSARQGRETQYF.

This clonotype has ten or more counts. The V gene is TRBV7-9, the J gene TRBJ2-7; 10 nucleotides align to TRBD2. J lost 4 bases, V lost 5 bases, and 20 bases had no gene match. Germline V gene sequence: CDR1 SEHNR, CDR2 FQNEAQ (reference sequence). This CDR3 contains 19 residues. The CDR3 reads CASSPRTGKAGLAAYEQYF. In DNA form, the CDR3 reads TGTGCCAGCAGCCCGCGGACAGGGAAGGCTGGACTAGCGGCGTACGAGCAGTACTTC. Complete variable domain (other parts from reference TRBV7-9 and TRBJ2-7): DTGVSQNPRHKITKRGQNVTFRCDPISEHNRLYWYRQTLGQGPEFLTYFQNEAQLEKSRLLSDRFSAERPKGSFSTLEIQRTEQGDSAMYLCASSPRTGKAGLAAYEQYFGPGTRLTVT.

In this sample, this clonotype turned up a few times. The chain has TRBV7-9 and TRBJ1-6; D remains unclear. In germline, CDR1 is SEHNR, CDR2 FQNEAQ (reference sequence). This CDR3 has 17 amino acids. The ends were cut back, 4 bases at V and 1 base at J, with 14 bases in the middle. CDR3 amino acids: CASSSERTVSYNSPLHF. DNA of the CDR3: TGTGCCAGCAGCTCAGAGAGGACCGTTTCCTATAATTCACCCCTCCACTTT.

The V and J genes are TRBV13 and TRBJ1-6, with D tentatively TRBD1 (6 bases). The CDR3 runs 16 residues. V was pared by 3 bases and J by 10 bases, with 19 bases between. CDR1 and CDR2 from the germline V gene are PRHDT and FYEKMQ (reference sequence). The CDR3 is CASSFRGSDRDSPLHF. CDR3 DNA: TGTGCCAGCAGCTTCAGGGGATCGGATCGGGACTCACCCCTCCACTTT.

This clonotype was counted at least ten times. This chain uses TRBV18 with TRBJ1-2, with D uncertain. The germline gives CDR1 KGHSH, CDR2 LQKENI. V was cut by 1 base and J by 4 bases, with 10 bases left in between. This CDR3 comprises 14 residues. CDR3 DNA: TGTGCCAGCTCACCACAACTCCTTACCTATGGCTACACCTTC. Translated, it gives CASSPQLLTYGYTF.

This clonotype appeared many times. The chain couples TRBV3-1 to TRBJ1-2, with D possibly matching TRBD1 (5 bases). CDR3 length: 12 residues. Germline V gene data show CDR1 as LGHDT and CDR2 as YNNKEL (reference sequence). Trimming pared 4 bases from V and 3 bases from J, leaving 6 bases between. The CDR3 reads CASSLTDYGYTF. For the CDR3, the DNA is TGTGCCAGCAGCCTGACAGACTATGGCTACACCTTC.

With regard to this clonotype: With a much larger clone just one base away, this may be a read error. The chain employs TRBV5-5 and TRBJ2-5; D remains unclear. Trimming shortened V by 3 bases and J by 3 bases, and 3 bases separated the two germline ends. CDR1 and CDR2 (germline): SGHKS, YYEKEE (reference sequence). The CDR3 length is 11 residues. This chain's CDR3 is CASSSKETQYF. The DNA for the CDR3 is TGTGCCAGCAGCTCAAAAGAGACCCAGTACTTC.

This clonotype was counted at least ten times. The chain couples TRBV30 to TRBJ1-5, with D possibly TRBD1 on 5 matching bases. Germline CDR1 GTSNPN, CDR2 SVGIG (reference sequence). The CDR3 has 13 amino acids. Deletions cut 0 bases from V and 7 bases from J, with 10 bases between. CDR3 in amino acids: CAWSVGGGQPQHF. CDR3 coding DNA: TGTGCCTGGAGTGTGGGGGGGGGACAGCCCCAGCATTTT.

This clonotype came up many times. This chain joins TRBV6-1 and TRBJ1-1, with 7 bases aligning to TRBD1. The CDR3 has 16 amino acids. Per the germline V gene, CDR1 is MNHNS and CDR2 is SASEGT. V shed 5 bases and J 1 base; nucleotides not matched to a gene: 10. CDR3 nucleotide sequence: TGTGCCAGCAGTTTCATTGGGGACAGCCCGAACACTGAAGCTTTCTTT. Its protein product is CASSFIGDSPNTEAFF.

This clonotype came up many times. This sequence joins TRBV18 and TRBJ1-6; weak D call: TRBD1 (5 bases). V was shortened by 3 bases and J by 7 bases, with 13 bases between the two germline ends. Germline V gene sequence: CDR1 KGHSH, CDR2 LQKENI. This CDR3 spans 15 amino acids. For the CDR3, the DNA is TGTGCCAGCTCACCTGAGGGACCGTTAAATTCACCCCTCCACTTT. Protein sequence: CASSPEGPLNSPLHF.